These 29 T cell receptor beta chains were sequenced from one sample in a study of T cells in Graves' hyperthyroidism and ophthalmopathy. What was amplified from RNA transcripts were TCR beta CDR3 regions. First-round RT-PCR of the TCR CDR3 relied on the HTBI primer set. TCRdb called the multiplex PCR reads again in MiXCR, with one record for every CDR3 protein. The sample includes around 450,000 distinct CDR3 sequences, around 15% of them seen just once. The specimen sequenced was blood. These receptors originate from a woman between 18 and 29 years old with Graves' hyperthyroidism.

This clonotype was recorded many times. The chain links TRBV6-1 to TRBJ2-7; D is perhaps TRBD2 (5 bases). Trimming removed 7 bases from V and 4 bases from J, with 17 bases in between. From germline, CDR1 is MNHNS and CDR2 SASEGT. The CDR3 has 14 residues. The CDR3 DNA reads as TGTGCCAGCACCCTTTACGGCGGCGGGTACGAGCAGTACTTC. Protein product: CASTLYGGGYEQYF.

The chain has TRBV12-3 or TRBV12-4 and TRBJ1-3, with no clear D. The CDR3 has 15 residues. V was pared by 6 bases and J by 0 bases, with 12 bases between. The CDR3 sequence: CASRLSTDSGNTIYF. Written as DNA, the CDR3 is TGTGCCAGCAGATTATCTACGGACTCTGGAAACACCATATATTTT.

This clonotype was seen repeatedly, ten times or more. This chain links TRBV2 with TRBJ2-5; tentative D call: TRBD2 (5 bases). Trimming removed 9 bases at V and 1 base at J, with 6 bases between. CDR3 length: 11 residues. In germline, CDR1 is SNHLY, CDR2 FYNNEI. The CDR3 reads CASGLQETQYF. In DNA, the CDR3 is TGTGCCAGTGGACTCCAAGAGACCCAGTACTTC.

The chain combines TRBV7-6 with TRBJ1-1; D is possibly TRBD1 (6 bases). From germline, CDR1 is SGHVS and CDR2 FNYEAQ. Trimming removed 6 bases from V and 1 base from J, with 18 bases in between. This CDR3 region has 16 residues. CDR3 protein: CASRAGGHMGNTEAFF. CDR3 coding DNA: TGTGCCAGCAGAGCGGGGGGGCACATGGGGAACACTGAAGCTTTCTTT.

The chain uses TRBV6-2 or TRBV6-3 and TRBJ1-5; D is ambiguous. CDR3 size: 15 residues. Trimming took 6 bases from V and 0 from J, leaving 12 bases between them. Germline V gene sequence: CDR1 MNHEY, CDR2 SVGEGT. CDR3 in DNA: TGTGCCAGCAGGAGCCCCCTCTATAGCAATCAGCCCCAGCATTTT. Amino acids: CASRSPLYSNQPQHF.

There are many counts of this clonotype. The chain employs TRBV6-4 and TRBJ1-2; D perhaps matches TRBD1 (6 bases). The CDR3 extends over 14 amino acids. Germline lookup yields CDR1 MRHNA and CDR2 SNTAGT. Trimming removed 3 bases at V and 4 bases at J, with 12 bases between. CDR3: CASSDSTGSYGYTF. DNA for the CDR3: TGTGCCAGCAGTGATTCGACAGGATCCTATGGCTACACCTTC.

This chain joins TRBV19 and TRBJ2-7, with D tentatively TRBD1 (6 bases). Trimming took 1 base from V and 4 from J, leaving 8 bases between them. Germline values: CDR1 LNHDA, CDR2 SQIVND (reference sequence). The CDR3 contains 13 residues. CDR3 sequence: CASSIVQGYEQYF. DNA of the CDR3: TGTGCCAGTAGTATAGTGCAGGGGTACGAGCAGTACTTC.

This clonotype was seen only a few times. The V and J genes are TRBV7-2 and TRBJ2-6; a weak D match, TRBD1 (5 bases). Deletions cut 9 bases from V and 3 bases from J, with 9 bases between. CDR1 is SGHTA, CDR2 FQGNSA, per germline. The CDR3 is 13 residues long. The chain's CDR3 is CARRGLGANVLTF. The CDR3 coding sequence is TGTGCCAGAAGGGGTCTTGGGGCCAACGTCCTGACTTTC.

The CDR3 spells CASSGVKVRIDEQYF. CDR3 coding DNA: TGTGCCAGCAGCGGGGTAAAGGTTCGGATTGACGAGCAGTACTTC. This chain connects TRBV11-2 to TRBJ2-7; D not certain. This CDR3 comprises 15 residues. Deletions cut 5 bases from V and 5 bases from J, with 19 bases between. From germline, CDR1 is SGHAT and CDR2 FQNNGV.

As for this clonotype: A much larger clonotype is one base distant, so this may be a read error. V gene TRBV9 combines with J gene TRBJ2-5; D perhaps matches TRBD1 (6 bases). The germline V and J ends were trimmed by 1 base and 4 bases, with 14 bases remaining between them. Germline V gives CDR1 SGDLS, CDR2 YYNGEE. CDR3 length equals 15 residues. For the CDR3, the DNA is TGTGCCAGCAGCGTAAGGGGGACACCAGGAGAGACCCAGTACTTC. It translates to CASSVRGTPGETQYF.

This sequence joins TRBV5-1 and TRBJ2-2; 10 nucleotides line up with TRBD2. V gave up 1 base and J gave up 6 bases; unmatched junction bases: 3. The CDR3 is 15 residues long. Germline CDR1 and CDR2: SGHRS and YFSETQ. CDR3 in DNA: TGCGCCAGCAGCTTGTCGACTAGCGGGCCCGGGGAGCTGTTTTTT. It codes for CASSLSTSGPGELFF.

V gene TRBV10-2 combines with J gene TRBJ2-7; TRBD1 matches at 8 bases. The CDR3 length is 14 residues. Germline CDR1 reads WSHSY; CDR2 reads SAAADI. V lost 4 bases to trimming and J lost 2 bases; unmatched junction nucleotides: 4. CDR3 in amino acids: CASSGGTGPYEQYF. The CDR3 bases are TGCGCCAGCAGTGGGGGGACAGGACCCTACGAGCAGTACTTC.

As to this clonotype: Lacking the conserved final phenylalanine or tryptophan, this CDR3 likely reflects a read error. This chain links TRBV12-3 or TRBV12-4 with TRBJ2-7; D remains ambiguous. V lost 4 bases to trimming and J lost 0 bases, with 7 bases between them. This CDR3 is 13 amino acids long. The CDR3 DNA reads as TGTGCCAGCAGTTCGGGCGCCTCCTACGAGCAGTACCTC. It translates to CASSSGASYEQYL.

The genes are TRBV5-8 and TRBJ1-3, with a possible D match to TRBD1 (6 bases). V shed 4 bases and J shed 4 bases, with 9 bases lying between them. Germline V lookup: CDR1 SGHTS, CDR2 YDEGEE. The CDR3 runs to 13 residues. CDR3 coding DNA: TGTGCCAGCAGCGCCGACAGGGGAAACACCATATATTTT. Its protein product is CASSADRGNTIYF.

The table lists this clonotype with many counts. The V gene is TRBV5-1, the J gene TRBJ1-2; 7 bases line up with TRBD1. J was trimmed by 4 bases and V by 6 bases; bases with no gene match: 12. The CDR3 loop spans 15 amino acids. From germline, CDR1 is SGHRS and CDR2 YFSETQ. The CDR3 region is CASNRGQAIPYGYTF. The CDR3 DNA follows: TGCGCCAGCAACCGCGGACAGGCTATCCCCTATGGCTACACCTTC.

This clonotype was counted at least ten times. The chain links TRBV11-2 to TRBJ2-7; D is possibly TRBD2 (5 bases). CDR3 length: 16 residues. The germline V gene has CDR1 SGHAT and CDR2 FQNNGV. The V gene lost 4 bases and the J gene lost 3 bases, with 19 bases spanning the gap. The CDR3 DNA reads as TGTGCCAGCAGCTCGAGGGTTCACGACGGAGACTACGAGCAGTACTTC. It yields the protein CASSSRVHDGDYEQYF.

This clonotype has a handful of counts. The V call is TRBV20-1, the J call TRBJ2-3; the D gene is possibly TRBD1 (6 bases). Germline V gene data show CDR1 as DFQATT and CDR2 as SNEGSKA (reference sequence). The germline V and J ends were trimmed by 3 bases and 0 bases, with 13 bases remaining between them. This CDR3 contains 15 residues. The CDR3 DNA reads TGCAGTGCTAGTAGGGGGTGGGGTAGCACAGATACGCAGTATTTT. Translating it yields CSASRGWGSTDTQYF.

The sample holds many counts of this clonotype. This chain uses TRBV28 with TRBJ1-5; D is unresolved. Deletions cut 8 bases from V and 6 bases from J, with 14 bases between. The CDR3 runs to 13 residues. The germline gives CDR1 MDHEN, CDR2 SYDVKM. The CDR3 DNA sequence: TGTGCCAGCCTGAGGAGGGAGGGTCAGCCCCAGCATTTT. It encodes CASLRREGQPQHF.

This clonotype was recorded a few times. The CDR3: CASSVGGSRTYEQYF. CDR3 DNA: TGTGCCAGCAGCGTAGGTGGCAGTCGGACCTACGAGCAGTACTTC. The chain uses TRBV9 and TRBJ2-7, with D unclear. The CDR3 spans 15 residues. Germline values: CDR1 SGDLS, CDR2 YYNGEE. V was clipped by 0 bases and J by 2 bases, with 12 bases between them.

V usage is TRBV12-3 or TRBV12-4 and J usage is TRBJ1-1; D not resolved. The V end was cut by 3 bases, the J end by 1 base, with 12 bases between. The CDR3 extends over 15 amino acids. CDR3 nucleotides: TGTGCCAGCAGTTTTTACGGCAGAAAGAACACTGAAGCTTTCTTT. Translating gives CASSFYGRKNTEAFF.

This clonotype was picked up a small number of times. The chain recombines TRBV11-2 with TRBJ1-1, with D uncertain. This CDR3 is 15 amino acids long. From germline, CDR1 is SGHAT and CDR2 FQNNGV. V dropped 5 bases and J dropped 0 bases, with 13 bases sitting between them. Written as DNA, the CDR3 is TGTGCCAGCAGCCAAGTTCGGGATGTGAACACTGAAGCTTTCTTT. Amino acid sequence: CASSQVRDVNTEAFF.

This clonotype showed up many times. This may stem from a read error, because a much larger clone lies one nucleotide away. This chain uses TRBV7-8 with TRBJ2-7; unclear D gene. CDR1 is SGHVS and CDR2 is FQNEAQ in the germline V gene. This CDR3 has 12 amino acids. Trimming pared 4 bases from V and 0 bases from J, leaving 4 bases between. CDR3: CASSSRSYEQYF. DNA for the CDR3: TGTGCCAGCAGCTCCCGCTCCTACGAGCAGTACTTC.

Of note for this clonotype: This may be a read error: a much more frequent sequence differs by one nucleotide. The chain links TRBV20-1 to TRBJ2-7; no clear D. This CDR3 has 12 amino acids. Per the germline V gene, CDR1 is DFQATT and CDR2 is SNEGSKA (reference sequence). V gave up 4 bases and J gave up 2 bases, with 9 bases separating them. The DNA for the CDR3 is TGCAGTGCTATTACCCTCACCTACGAGCAGTACTTC. Translated, it gives CSAITLTYEQYF.

This clonotype was seen only a few times. The V gene is TRBV15, the J gene TRBJ2-5; D may be TRBD1 or TRBD2 (6 bases each). Germline CDR1 LNHNV, CDR2 YYDKDF (reference sequence). The CDR3 has 17 residues. Trimming shortened V by 2 bases and J by 0 bases, and 16 bases separated the two germline ends. CDR3 region: CATSRSYGGGHQETQYF. The CDR3 coding sequence is TGTGCCACCAGCAGATCATACGGAGGGGGGCACCAAGAGACCCAGTACTTC. The whole variable domain, remainder taken from reference TRBV15 and TRBJ2-5, is DAMVIQNPRYQVTQFGKPVTLSCSQTLNHNVMYWYQQKSSQAPKLLFHYYDKDFNNEADTPDNFQSRRPNTSFCFLDIRSPGLGDTAMYLCATSRSYGGGHQETQYFGPGTRLLVL.

This clonotype was observed a few times. This chain connects TRBV6-1 to TRBJ2-4, with D possibly being TRBD2 (6 bases). Trimming removed 5 bases at V and 3 bases at J, with 8 bases between. Germline loops: CDR1 MNHNS, CDR2 SASEGT. This CDR3 comprises 13 residues. CDR3 residues: CASSPGDKNIQYF. For the CDR3, the DNA is TGTGCCAGCAGTCCGGGGGACAAAAACATTCAGTACTTC.

Concerning this clonotype itself: A read error may explain this, as a much larger clone is one base away. The chain is built from TRBV28 and TRBJ2-3; TRBD2 matches at 8 bases. Per germline, CDR1 MDHEN and CDR2 SYDVKM. This CDR3 region has 13 residues. The chain's CDR3 is CVSGRGATDTQYF. In nucleotides, the CDR3 is TGTGTCAGTGGGCGGGGGGCAACAGATACGCAGTATTTT.

The V and J genes are TRBV30 and TRBJ2-5, with D unclear. This CDR3 has 13 residues. The germline V gene encodes CDR1 GTSNPN and CDR2 SVGIG (reference sequence). Trimming removed 0 bases from V and 5 bases from J, with 10 bases in between. The CDR3 loop is CAWSVGSKETQYF. The CDR3 region has the DNA TGTGCCTGGAGTGTAGGCAGCAAGGAGACCCAGTACTTC.

This chain links TRBV5-8 with TRBJ2-7; D might be TRBD2 (6 bases). The CDR3 loop spans 16 amino acids. V was trimmed by 3 bases and J by 0 bases, leaving 16 bases between them. The germline V gene has CDR1 SGHTS and CDR2 YDEGEE. The CDR3 DNA is TGTGCCAGCAGCTCATGGGCGGGAAGGAGCTCCTACGAGCAGTACTTC. Protein: CASSSWAGRSSYEQYF.

This clonotype occurred many times. The chain is built from TRBV3-1 and TRBJ2-1; 7 bases fit TRBD2. CDR3 length equals 14 residues. J lost 5 bases, V lost 4 bases, and 5 bases had no gene match. CDR1 and CDR2 (germline): LGHDT, YNNKEL (reference sequence). The CDR3 DNA reads TGTGCCAGCAGCCGGGGGACTATAGACAATGAGCAGTTCTTC. Encoded protein: CASSRGTIDNEQFF.